This T cell receptor beta chain emerged from a study of shared clonotypes between healthy human individuals. Deep-level running was used for the assay. Sequencing was performed with immunoSEQ multiplex PCR; in TCRdb, only in-frame clones are kept and a portion is missing. The top ten hold about 1.7% of the sample, which has about 2.2 million clones, about 93% seen once. Naive CD8 isolation took CD45RO-negative cells positively selected for CCR7 and excluded terminally differentiated effector memory CD45RA+ cells. Healthy adults negative for HIV, lacking recent acute infections or vaccinations, served as donors. There are 12 residues in the CDR3. V was pared by 7 bases and J by 3 bases, with 9 bases between. Germline values: CDR1 LNHDA, CDR2 SQIVND (reference sequence). This clone was recorded only once.

Sequenced: naive CD8+ T cells from PBMCs. The V gene is TRBV19, the J gene TRBJ1-2; the D is unclear. This receptor was identified in a man aged 18 to 35 in good health. Some clones in this sample may be carry-over from other donors' samples. CDR3: CASTYGYYGYTF. CDR3 nucleotides: TGTGCCAGTACATACGGATACTATGGCTACACCTTC. Supplemented by reference TRBV19 and TRBJ1-2, the full variable domain reads DGGITQSPKYLFRKEGQNVTLSCEQNLNHDAMYWYRQDPGQGLRLIYYSQIVNDFQKGDIAEGYSVSREKKESFPLTVTSAQKNPTAFYLCASTYGYYGYTFGSGTRLTVV.